The rows below give T cell receptor beta chains drawn from one sample of a study of shared T cell receptors in the human thymus. The repertoire was sequenced with immunoSEQ multiplex PCR; TCRdb's copy has only in-frame clones and lacks some. The repertoire includes hundreds of thousands of clones, approximately 89% of them detected once, and roughly 0.0087% sits in the top ten. These same records also appear under a second study, on human thymus T cells.

The sequenced material came from thymocytes. The receptors were gathered from a boy under two years old with a congenital heart defect. Each CDR3 is given with its conserved first and last residue.

V gene	J gene	CDR3 length	CDR3 protein
TRBV6-5	TRBJ2-2	14	CASSYGQGAGELFF
TRBV7-8	TRBJ1-5	14	CASSEDSRNQPQHF
TRBV28	TRBJ2-2	18	CASSFPTESNSNTGELFF
TRBV4-2	TRBJ1-1	22	CASSQVRQGRPIEQGEGGEAFF
TRBV6-6	TRBJ2-1	16	CASSNPRDLRGNEQFF
TRBV5-1	TRBJ2-1	17	CASRGTRGTSGNNEQFF
TRBV30	TRBJ2-7	12	CAWSTDRGEQYF
TRBV12-5	TRBJ2-7	17	CASGLNPTGGIMDEQYF
TRBV28	TRBJ1-3	18	CASEACVGQVCSGNTIYF
TRBV7-2	TRBJ2-7	17	CASSLALKTSGRYEQYF
TRBV12-5	TRBJ2-7	16	CASGSMIVGGSYEQYF